This entry lists 23 T cell receptor beta chains sequenced from one sample in a study of blood T cell repertoires in COVID-19. Generated by immunoSEQ multiplex PCR, the TCRdb table keeps only in-frame clones and is missing some. This table holds tens of thousands of clones, around 90% found once. Sequencing was carried out using peripheral blood. The receptors were gathered from a male donor with acute or convalescent COVID-19.

This chain links TRBV4-2 with TRBJ1-2; D possibly corresponds to TRBD1 (6 bases). This CDR3 has 15 residues. Between the trimmed V and J ends, which lost 0 bases and 3 bases, there was a span of 11 bases. From germline, CDR1 is LGHNA and CDR2 YNFKEQ. CDR3 in DNA: TGTGCCAGCAGCCAAGATGGCAGGGGTGACTATGGCTACACCTTC. It is translated as CASSQDGRGDYGYTF.

The rearrangement joins TRBV6-5 to TRBJ2-3, with D perhaps TRBD2 (6 bases). Germline CDR1 and CDR2: MNHEY and SVGAGI. Trimming left V 8 bases short and J 4 bases short, with 10 bases between. This CDR3 is built from 12 residues. The CDR3 DNA follows: TGTGCCAGCCGGGACTCCGCAGATACGCAGTATTTT. Its translation: CASRDSADTQYF.

The chain has TRBV27 and TRBJ2-1; maybe TRBD2 (6 bases). This CDR3 has 14 residues. V lost 5 bases and J lost 6, with 14 bases in between. CDR1 and CDR2 (germline): MNHEY, SMNVEV (reference sequence). CDR3 region: CASSPIDSGNEQFF. The DNA of the CDR3 is TGTGCCAGCAGTCCTATAGATAGCGGCAATGAGCAGTTCTTC.

CDR3 region: CASSFVGGGEAFF. The DNA for the CDR3 is TGTGCCAGCAGTTTTGTAGGGGGCGGTGAAGCTTTCTTT. This chain joins TRBV12-3 or TRBV12-4 and TRBJ1-1, with 7 bases aligning to TRBD1. This CDR3 has 13 residues. Trimming at V came to 3 bases and at J to 7 bases, leaving 5 bases not matched to a gene.

The chain combines TRBV5-6 with TRBJ2-2; D is unclear. Trimming took off 2 bases at V and 3 bases at J, with 5 bases between the two ends. Germline loops: CDR1 SGHDT, CDR2 YYEEEE. This CDR3 spans 13 amino acids. CDR3 in amino acids: CASSLGDTGELFF. The CDR3 DNA sequence: TGTGCCAGCAGCTTAGGAGACACCGGGGAGCTGTTTTTT.

The chain employs TRBV9 and TRBJ2-2; D possibly corresponds to TRBD1 (6 bases). CDR1 is SGDLS, CDR2 YYNGEE, per germline. Deletions cut 3 bases from V and 2 bases from J, with 11 bases between. The CDR3 runs to 15 residues. The CDR3 sequence: CASSARDTNTGELFF. For the CDR3, the DNA is TGTGCCAGCAGCGCAAGGGACACTAACACCGGGGAGCTGTTTTTT.

The chain uses TRBV30 and TRBJ1-1, with 8 bases fitting TRBD1. The CDR3 consists of 14 residues. Per the germline V gene, CDR1 is GTSNPN and CDR2 is SVGIG (reference sequence). The trim removed 3 bases at V and 7 bases at J, leaving 10 bases unmatched. CDR3 nucleotides: TGTGCCTGGAGCAGAGGGGGAACAGGGGGTGAAGCTTTCTTT. Its translation is CAWSRGGTGGEAFF.

The chain is built from TRBV10-3 and TRBJ2-5; D is uncertain. The germline V and J ends were trimmed by 6 bases and 2 bases, with 10 bases remaining between them. CDR1 is ENHRY and CDR2 is SYGVKD in the germline V gene. This CDR3 is 13 amino acids long. CDR3 protein: CAISQVTQETQYF. The CDR3 DNA sequence: TGTGCCATCAGCCAGGTTACTCAAGAGACCCAGTACTTC.

The V and J genes are TRBV9 and TRBJ2-3, with D perhaps TRBD1 (6 bases). V lost 5 bases, J lost 3 bases, and 19 bases lay in between. This CDR3 has 16 residues. The germline CDR1 and CDR2 sequences are SGDLS and YYNGEE. CDR3 sequence: CASSGRQVQGTDTQYF. CDR3 nucleotide sequence: TGTGCCAGCAGTGGGAGACAGGTCCAAGGGACAGATACGCAGTATTTT.

The CDR3 bases are TGTGCCAGCAGTTTATCGCGGGGGCCACCGGCGGGGGAGACCCAGTACTTC. This translates into CASSLSRGPPAGETQYF. The chain combines TRBV27 with TRBJ2-5, with D perhaps TRBD2 (7 bases). The V gene's germline CDR1 is MNHEY and CDR2 SMNVEV (reference sequence). There are 17 residues in the CDR3. Trimming stripped 0 bases from V and 5 bases from J, with 19 bases between.

The chain combines TRBV2 with TRBJ2-1; 7 nucleotides agree with TRBD2. The germline V gene encodes CDR1 SNHLY and CDR2 FYNNEI. The CDR3 is 13 amino acids. After removal of 4 bases from V and 7 bases from J, the junction contained 4 bases not matched to a gene. CDR3 sequence: CASSVSGGNEQFF. CDR3 DNA sequence: TGTGCCAGCAGTGTATCGGGGGGAAATGAGCAGTTCTTC.

The V call is TRBV30, the J call TRBJ1-2, with D possibly being TRBD1 (6 bases). In germline, CDR1 is GTSNPN, CDR2 SVGIG (reference sequence). The CDR3 is 14 residues long. V lost 3 bases to trimming and J lost 1 base, with 12 bases between them. The CDR3 loop reads CAWRRTDLNYGYTF. The DNA for the CDR3 is TGTGCCTGGAGGAGGACAGATCTTAACTATGGCTACACCTTC.

This clone appeared a single time. The rearrangement links TRBV30 to TRBJ1-5, with no clear D. V shed 0 bases and J shed 4 bases, with 22 bases lying between them. The CDR3 has 18 residues. The germline CDR1 and CDR2 sequences are GTSNPN and SVGIG (reference sequence). CDR3 DNA sequence: TGTGCCTGGAGTGTATCCAGTCTAGAGAATCCCTTGAATCAGCCCCAGCATTTT. Its protein is CAWSVSSLENPLNQPQHF.

This chain links TRBV7-2 with TRBJ2-2, with 13 bases fitting TRBD2. CDR1 is SGHTA, CDR2 FQGNSA, per germline. The CDR3 has 16 residues. V shed 1 base, J shed 5 bases, and the junction held 1 base outside the gene matches. This CDR3 reads CASSLGGLAGTGELFF. Written as DNA, the CDR3 is TGTGCCAGCAGCTTAGGGGGACTAGCGGGGACCGGGGAGCTGTTTTTT.

This chain joins TRBV3-1 (or the pseudogene TRBV3-2) and TRBJ1-6; 11 nucleotides agree with TRBD1. Germline-derived CDR1 and CDR2 are LGHDT and YNNKEL (reference sequence). Germline trimming cut 3 bases from V and 8 bases from J; bases unmatched to any gene: 3. The CDR3 sequence is 15 residues long. CDR3 bases: TGTGCCAGCAGCCAGGGGACAGGGGGTGATTCACCCCTCCACTTT. Amino acids: CASSQGTGGDSPLHF.

The chain recombines TRBV5-1 with TRBJ2-7; a weak D match, TRBD1 (5 bases). This CDR3 spans 14 amino acids. Trimming took off 0 bases at V and 5 bases at J, with 12 bases between the two ends. Germline CDR1 SGHRS, CDR2 YFSETQ. DNA for the CDR3: TGCGCCAGCAGCTTGGGGGCAGGGCCCGACGAGCAGTACTTC. Translation gives CASSLGAGPDEQYF.

The gene calls are TRBV9 and TRBJ2-7; a possible D gene is TRBD1 (5 bases). V was cut by 0 bases and J by 3 bases, with 13 bases left in between. The CDR3 spans 15 residues. The V gene's germline CDR1 is SGDLS and CDR2 YYNGEE. This chain's CDR3 is CASSVEGQGSYEQYF. The CDR3 DNA follows: TGTGCCAGCAGCGTAGAGGGTCAGGGCAGCTACGAGCAGTACTTC.

The genes are TRBV6-5 and TRBJ2-2, with D possibly TRBD1 on 5 matching bases. CDR3 length: 13 amino acids. Looked up from germline, CDR1 is MNHEY and CDR2 is SVGAGI. Trimming shortened V by 2 bases and J by 5 bases, and 6 bases separated the two germline ends. In nucleotides, the CDR3 is TGTGCCAGCAGTTACCCAGGGACCGGGGAGCTGTTTTTT. Its translation: CASSYPGTGELFF.

This clone has a single count. This chain links TRBV5-4 with TRBJ1-6; TRBD1 matches at 8 bases. Germline V gives CDR1 SGHNT, CDR2 YYREEE (reference sequence). The CDR3 is 15 amino acids. V lost 4 bases to trimming and J lost 5 bases; unmatched junction nucleotides: 5. The CDR3: CASSIKQGDNSPLHF. The CDR3 bases are TGTGCCAGCAGCATCAAACAGGGGGATAATTCACCCCTCCACTTT.

The chain combines TRBV19 with TRBJ1-5; no clear D. Trimming shortened V by 1 base and J by 2 bases, and 9 bases separated the two germline ends. Per germline, CDR1 LNHDA and CDR2 SQIVND (reference sequence). This CDR3 has 15 amino acids. The CDR3 is CASSIVPTGNQPQHF. In nucleotides, the CDR3 is TGTGCCAGTAGTATAGTCCCCACAGGCAATCAGCCCCAGCATTTT.

The chain couples TRBV6-5 to TRBJ2-1, with TRBD1 identical over 7 bases. Germline V gene sequence: CDR1 MNHEY, CDR2 SVGAGI. The CDR3 extends over 14 amino acids. The junction had 0 bases not matched to a gene; V was cut back by 0 bases and J by 4 bases. DNA of the CDR3: TGTGCCAGCAGTTACTCGACAGGGTACAATGAGCAGTTCTTC. It encodes CASSYSTGYNEQFF.

The gene calls are TRBV12-3 or TRBV12-4 and TRBJ1-2; D is possibly TRBD1 (6 bases). This CDR3 is 13 amino acids long. With 4 bases removed from V and 5 bases from J, the gap between germline ends came to 11 bases. DNA of the CDR3: TGTGCCAGCAGTTCCCGGACAGTTTATGGCTACACCTTC. Translated, it gives CASSSRTVYGYTF.

The rearrangement joins TRBV3-1 (or the pseudogene TRBV3-2) to TRBJ2-3, with 11 bases fitting TRBD2. This CDR3 region has 19 residues. V shed 4 bases and J 2 bases; nucleotides not matched to a gene: 14. The germline gives CDR1 LGHDT, CDR2 YNNKEL (reference sequence). The chain's CDR3 is CASSRSFSGGGEDTDTQYF. In nucleotides, the CDR3 is TGTGCCAGCAGCCGTAGTTTTAGCGGGGGGGGAGAAGACACAGATACGCAGTATTTT.